Presented here are 13 T cell receptor beta chains from one specimen sequenced in a study of blood T cells in healthy people across ages. Next came a second PCR, run for about 7 to 11 cycles, which used a sample-barcoded 5' primer along with a J-beta primer mix. One entry per CDR3 protein, called by TCRdb with MiXCR from the 5' RACE reads. Counted here are under 1,100,000 distinct CDR3 sequences, under 30% occurring once; the ten biggest clones make up around 0.7%. The data were also submitted as part of a second study, on T cells of mothers and their children.

The sample was blood. The origin of the receptors is a girl between 2 and 10 years old in good health.

This clonotype was seen a few times. The chain employs TRBV20-1 and TRBJ2-1, with D possibly being TRBD2 (6 bases). This CDR3 region has 14 residues. With 1 base removed from V and 2 bases from J, the gap between germline ends came to 9 bases. Germline V gives CDR1 DFQATT, CDR2 SNEGSKA (reference sequence). The CDR3 nucleotides are TGCAGTGCTAGAGGACGGGGGACCTACAATGAGCAGTTCTTC. Protein sequence: CSARGRGTYNEQFF.

V usage is TRBV19 and J usage is TRBJ2-1; TRBD1 agrees at 7 bases. Losses at the gene ends were 9 bases for V and 5 bases for J; bases not matched to a gene: 13. This CDR3 has 15 amino acids. Germline V gene lookup returns CDR1 LNHDA and CDR2 SQIVND (reference sequence). In DNA form, the CDR3 reads TGTGCCAGCACGCATGCCGGGACAGCGAACAATGAGCAGTTCTTC. It is translated as CASTHAGTANNEQFF.

The V and J genes are TRBV7-2 and TRBJ1-2, with TRBD1 as a possible D gene (6 bases). This CDR3 has 15 residues. V was clipped by 1 base and J by 6 bases, with 15 bases between them. From germline, CDR1 is SGHTA and CDR2 FQGNSA. CDR3 protein: CASSLVQGGYHGYTF. In nucleotides, the CDR3 is TGTGCCAGCAGCTTAGTACAGGGTGGTTATCATGGCTACACCTTC.

CDR3 in amino acids: CAIRPGGGLAKNIQYF. The DNA of the CDR3 is TGTGCCATCAGACCGGGGGGCGGACTAGCCAAAAACATTCAGTACTTC. The J gene is TRBJ2-4, the V gene TRBV10-3, with D maybe TRBD2 (7 bases). The V end was cut by 6 bases, the J end by 0 bases, with 15 bases between. Germline CDR1 ENHRY, CDR2 SYGVKD. The length of the CDR3 is 16 residues.

About this clonotype itself: An end of the junction does not agree with germline; a read error may underlie this. The rearrangement links TRBV6-5 to TRBJ2-3; D remains unclear. Germline-derived CDR1 and CDR2 are MNHEY and SVGAGI. This CDR3 is built from 12 residues. CDR3 region: CAGSYYGDTQYF. CDR3 sequence (DNA): TGTGCCGGCAGTTATTACGGAGATACGCAGTATTTT.

CDR3 residues: CASSYFTRIGDEQYF. The CDR3 coding sequence is TGTGCCAGCAGTTACTTTACCAGGATTGGCGACGAGCAGTACTTC. J is TRBJ2-5 and V is TRBV6-5; no firm D call. The better agreement between TRBJ2-7 and the DNA end casts doubt on the J call. The germline gives CDR1 MNHEY, CDR2 SVGAGI. The CDR3 extends over 15 amino acids.

This clonotype was seen only a few times. The genes are TRBV6-1 and TRBJ1-5, with D uncertain. The CDR3 runs to 13 residues. Germline V lookup: CDR1 MNHNS, CDR2 SASEGT. Between the trimmed V and J ends, which lost 8 bases and 6 bases, there was a span of 14 bases. The CDR3 nucleotides read TGTGCCAGCGAAGTAGCGTCGGGTCAGCCCCAGCATTTT. Translating gives CASEVASGQPQHF.

This clonotype appeared a few times. The chain has TRBV20-1 and TRBJ2-3; tentative D call: TRBD2 (6 bases). CDR1 DFQATT and CDR2 SNEGSKA come from the germline V gene (reference sequence). The ends were cut back, 5 bases at V and 0 bases at J, with 9 bases in the middle. The CDR3 spans 13 residues. The DNA of the CDR3 is TGCAGTGCTTGGGACTCTAGCACAGATACGCAGTATTTT. Translation gives CSAWDSSTDTQYF.

This clonotype was found a few times. The rearrangement uses TRBV11-1 and TRBJ2-2, with D perhaps given as TRBD1 or TRBD2 (7 bases each). V lost 3 bases to trimming and J lost 7 bases, with 12 bases between them. Germline values: CDR1 SGHAT, CDR2 FQDESV (reference sequence). The CDR3 is made up of 14 amino acids. The CDR3 loop is CASSLTGRDGELFF. The CDR3 bases are TGTGCCAGCAGCTTGACAGGGAGGGACGGGGAGCTGTTTTTT.

The rearrangement joins TRBV6-5 to TRBJ2-5; D remains ambiguous. Trimming pared 6 bases from V and 2 bases from J, leaving 13 bases between. The germline gives CDR1 MNHEY, CDR2 SVGAGI. The CDR3 length is 14 residues. The CDR3 region has the DNA TGTGCCAGCAGACCTATATTAGGGCAAGAGACCCAGTACTTC. This translates into CASRPILGQETQYF.

This clonotype showed up just a few times. The junction and the germline gene differ at one end; a read error may be behind it. The genes are TRBV4-3 and TRBJ2-6, with 7 bases that match TRBD1. Looked up from germline, CDR1 is LGHNA and CDR2 is YSLEER. The CDR3 length is 20 residues. The CDR3 loop is CASSHLDRLNQPSGANVPTF. CDR3 bases: TGCGCCAGCAGCCACCTGGACAGGCTTAATCAGCCCTCTGGGGCCAACGTCCCGACTTTC.

With respect to this clonotype: This could be a read error, since a much larger clone is one nucleotide away. The V call is TRBV7-3, the J call TRBJ2-5, with 10 bases that match TRBD2. Germline V gene data show CDR1 as SGHTA and CDR2 as FQGTGA. The CDR3 extends over 15 amino acids. The ends lost 0 bases at V and 5 bases at J; junction bases unmatched: 3. Here the CDR3 DNA reads TGTGCCAGCAGCTTAACTAGCGGGAGGCATGAGACCCAGTACTTC. Translated: CASSLTSGRHETQYF.

V and J are TRBV29-1 and TRBJ2-1; 7 positions match TRBD1. V shed 3 bases and J 7 bases; nucleotides not matched to a gene: 15. This CDR3 has 16 amino acids. Germline CDR1 and CDR2: SQVTM and ANQGSEA. CDR3 protein: CSVERQGVTFLNEQFF. The CDR3 DNA reads TGCAGCGTTGAGAGGCAGGGGGTGACTTTTTTAAATGAGCAGTTCTTC.